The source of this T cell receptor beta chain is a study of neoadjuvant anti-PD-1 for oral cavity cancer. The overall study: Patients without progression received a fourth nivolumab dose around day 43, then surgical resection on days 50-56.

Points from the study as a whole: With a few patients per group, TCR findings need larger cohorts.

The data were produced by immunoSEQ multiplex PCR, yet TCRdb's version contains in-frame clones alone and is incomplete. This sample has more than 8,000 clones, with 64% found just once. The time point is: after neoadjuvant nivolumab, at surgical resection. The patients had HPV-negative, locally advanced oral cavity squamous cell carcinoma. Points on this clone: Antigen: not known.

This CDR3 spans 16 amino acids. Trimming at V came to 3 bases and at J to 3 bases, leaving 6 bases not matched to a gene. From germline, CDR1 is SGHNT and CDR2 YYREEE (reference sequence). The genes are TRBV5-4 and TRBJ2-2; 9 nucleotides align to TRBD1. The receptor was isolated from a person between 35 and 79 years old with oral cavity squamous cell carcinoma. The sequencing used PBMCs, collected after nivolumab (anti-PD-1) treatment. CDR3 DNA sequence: TGTGCCAGCAGCTCTTGGGACAGGGATTACACCGGGGAGCTGTTTTTT. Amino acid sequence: CASSSWDRDYTGELFF.